These 32 T cell receptor beta chains share one sample of origin, sequenced in a study of T cell clonotyping in hematopoietic cell transplantation. Libraries were prepared by immunoSEQ multiplex PCR; TCRdb keeps only in-frame clonotypes and omits some of them. This sample has more than 15,000 clones; nearly 95% occur once, and the top ten carry around 5%. Material for sequencing was peripheral blood mononuclear cells. Receptors originate from a man aged 35 to 55 in good health. Some clones in this sample may be carry-over from other donors' samples.

This rearrangement joins TRBV5-4 to TRBJ2-7; 13 positions match TRBD2. With 4 bases clipped from V and 6 bases from J, the junction kept 16 bases outside the gene matches. The CDR3 runs to 18 residues. CDR1 is SGHNT and CDR2 is YYREEE in the germline V gene (reference sequence). The DNA of the CDR3 is TGTGCCAGCAGCACTGGCTCTAGACTAGCGGGAGGAGAGGGCGAGCAGTACTTC. This encodes CASSTGSRLAGGEGEQYF.

The chain carries TRBV27 and TRBJ2-2, with D perhaps matching TRBD2 (6 bases). The CDR3 consists of 15 residues. The V end lost 3 bases, the J end lost 6 bases, and 14 bases lay between the germline ends. Germline assignment: CDR1 MNHEY and CDR2 SMNVEV (reference sequence). Here the CDR3 reads CASSFFGGMAGELFF. The CDR3 DNA reads as TGTGCCAGCAGTTTTTTTGGCGGGATGGCCGGGGAGCTGTTTTTT.

The chain is built from TRBV6-6 and TRBJ2-4, with D hard to call. The CDR3 totals 15 residues. Trimming shortened V by 5 bases and J by 0 bases, and 11 bases separated the two germline ends. Per germline, CDR1 MNHNY and CDR2 SVGAGI (reference sequence). The CDR3 region is CASSDQVTAKNIQYF. As DNA, the CDR3 is TGTGCCAGCAGTGACCAGGTCACAGCCAAAAACATTCAGTACTTC.

This chain uses TRBV2 with TRBJ2-7; the match to TRBD1 covers 8 bases. The germline gives CDR1 SNHLY, CDR2 FYNNEI. The CDR3 extends over 14 amino acids. With 6 bases clipped from V and 6 bases from J, the junction kept 10 bases outside the gene matches. The CDR3 reads CASSSRTGSGEQYF. DNA of the CDR3: TGTGCCAGCAGCAGTCGGACAGGGAGCGGCGAGCAGTACTTC. The entire variable domain, with the rest obtained from reference TRBV2 and TRBJ2-7, is as follows: EPEVTQTPSHQVTQMGQEVILRCVPISNHLYFYWYRQILGQKVEFLVSFYNNEISEKSEIFDDQFSVERPDGSNFTLKIRSTKLEDSAMYFCASSSRTGSGEQYFGPGTRLTVT.

The chain has TRBV6-6 and TRBJ1-1, with D unclear. Germline V gene lookup returns CDR1 MNHNY and CDR2 SVGAGI (reference sequence). With 2 bases removed from V and 3 bases from J, the gap between germline ends came to 13 bases. The CDR3 spans 15 residues. CDR3: CASSYMQLTYTEAFF. CDR3 sequence (DNA): TGTGCCAGCAGTTACATGCAGCTTACCTACACTGAAGCTTTCTTT.

This clone was detected once. CDR3 sequence (DNA): TGTGCCAGTAGTGACTGGGGGAGTCCACCCCTCCACTTT. This sequence encodes CASSDWGSPPLHF. This chain connects TRBV19 to TRBJ1-6, with a tentative D call TRBD1 (5 bases). The CDR3 contains 13 residues. V shed 5 bases and J shed 11 bases, with 13 bases lying between them. Germline V gene data show CDR1 as LNHDA and CDR2 as SQIVND (reference sequence).

The sample holds one count of this clone. The rearrangement joins TRBV19 to TRBJ1-4; TRBD1 matches at 9 bases. Trimming removed 2 bases from V and 8 bases from J; junction bases left unmatched: 12. The germline V gene has CDR1 LNHDA and CDR2 SQIVND (reference sequence). The CDR3 extends over 17 amino acids. The CDR3 region is CASSINRGLEPEEKLFF. CDR3 nucleotide sequence: TGTGCCAGTAGTATAAACAGGGGGCTCGAACCAGAAGAAAAACTGTTTTTT. The full variable domain, in which reference TRBV19 and TRBJ1-4 provide the parts outside the CDR3, is DGGITQSPKYLFRKEGQNVTLSCEQNLNHDAMYWYRQDPGQGLRLIYYSQIVNDFQKGDIAEGYSVSREKKESFPLTVTSAQKNPTAFYLCASSINRGLEPEEKLFFGSGTQLSVL.

In the case of this clone: A junction end diverges from the germline sequence, so it may reflect a read error. The rearrangement joins TRBV6-5 to TRBJ1-5, with 7 nucleotides matching TRBD1. CDR1 MNHEY and CDR2 SVGAGI come from the germline V gene. The CDR3 has 13 amino acids. CDR3 amino acids: CASSYSKVGGQSF. CDR3 sequence (DNA): TGTGCCAGCAGTTACTCGAAAGTAGGGGGACAGAGTTTT.

The chain has TRBV6-5 and TRBJ1-1; 8 positions match TRBD1. This CDR3 is 12 amino acids long. V lost 6 bases to trimming and J lost 6 bases; unmatched junction nucleotides: 3. The V gene's germline CDR1 is MNHEY and CDR2 SVGAGI. In DNA, the CDR3 is TGTGCCAGCAGCCAGGGGGCGGCTGAAGCTTTCTTT. Protein product: CASSQGAAEAFF.

The genes are TRBV4-3 and TRBJ1-1; 7 bases line up with TRBD1. CDR1 is LGHNA, CDR2 YSLEER, per germline. The J segment lost 0 bases and the V segment lost 5 bases, leaving 9 bases of the junction unmatched. There are 16 residues in the CDR3. CDR3 region: CASSYHLQGMNTEAFF. CDR3 sequence (DNA): TGCGCCAGCAGCTACCACTTACAGGGGATGAACACTGAAGCTTTCTTT.

This rearrangement joins TRBV2 to TRBJ2-7; D is undetermined. Germline V gives CDR1 SNHLY, CDR2 FYNNEI. Trimming pared 7 bases from V and 0 bases from J, leaving 16 bases between. The CDR3 runs to 15 residues. CDR3 sequence: CASKASAVSSYEQYF. The CDR3 coding sequence is TGTGCCAGCAAGGCGTCGGCGGTGAGCTCCTACGAGCAGTACTTC.

CDR3 sequence reads: CASSLDGGYSNQPQHF. CDR3 DNA sequence: TGTGCCAGCAGCTTAGATGGTGGTTATAGCAATCAGCCCCAGCATTTT. This sequence joins TRBV7-2 and TRBJ1-5; D is ambiguous. Germline CDR1 SGHTA, CDR2 FQGNSA. The CDR3 contains 16 residues. With 1 base removed from V and 0 bases from J, the gap between germline ends came to 10 bases. Complete variable domain (other parts from reference TRBV7-2 and TRBJ1-5): GAGVSQSPSNKVTEKGKDVELRCDPISGHTALYWYRQSLGQGLEFLIYFQGNSAPDKSGLPSDRFSAERTGGSVSTLTIQRTQQEDSAVYLCASSLDGGYSNQPQHFGDGTRLSIL.

CDR3 protein: CASSQSGTSGYEQYF. CDR3 DNA: TGCGCCAGCAGCCAATCCGGGACTAGCGGCTACGAGCAGTACTTC. The rearrangement uses TRBV4-3 and TRBJ2-7, with 11 bases that match TRBD2. The CDR3 is 15 residues long. CDR1 is LGHNA and CDR2 is YSLEER in the germline V gene. With 2 bases clipped from V and 3 bases from J, the junction kept 3 bases outside the gene matches.

The rearrangement joins TRBV27 to TRBJ1-5; D remains unclear. The CDR3 has 14 amino acids. V was shortened by 6 bases and J by 2 bases, with 11 bases between the two germline ends. The germline gives CDR1 MNHEY, CDR2 SMNVEV (reference sequence). The CDR3 region is CASSPGQGNQPQHF. The CDR3 nucleotides read TGTGCCAGCAGCCCCGGGCAGGGCAATCAGCCCCAGCATTTT.

This clone was seen only once. The chain employs TRBV5-4 and TRBJ2-7; 7 nucleotides line up with TRBD2. The CDR3 has 15 amino acids. J gave up 3 bases and V 4 bases, and 10 bases lay outside the gene matches. The germline V gene encodes CDR1 SGHNT and CDR2 YYREEE (reference sequence). CDR3 nucleotide sequence: TGTGCCAGCAGCCCTGGCGGGAGTCGGAACTACGAGCAGTACTTC. Translating it yields CASSPGGSRNYEQYF.

The chain couples TRBV29-1 to TRBJ2-7; TRBD1 agrees at 9 bases. With 5 bases clipped from V and 6 bases from J, the junction kept 8 bases outside the gene matches. The CDR3 sequence is 13 residues long. Germline loops: CDR1 SQVTM, CDR2 ANQGSEA. Here the CDR3 DNA reads TGCAGCGTTATGACAGGGGGGAGGGCCGAGCAGTACTTC. It specifies CSVMTGGRAEQYF.

The chain couples TRBV25-1 to TRBJ1-4; the match to TRBD1 covers 9 bases. Trimming at V came to 6 bases and at J to 8 bases, leaving 7 bases not matched to a gene. CDR3 size: 14 residues. Germline loops: CDR1 MGHDK, CDR2 SYGVNS. The CDR3 loop reads CASRKTGGEEKLFF. The CDR3 region has the DNA TGTGCCAGCAGGAAGACAGGGGGTGAGGAAAAACTGTTTTTT.

The V and J genes are TRBV6-1 and TRBJ2-5, with TRBD2 matching 9 bases. Germline-derived CDR1 and CDR2 are MNHNS and SASEGT. This CDR3 spans 15 amino acids. Losses at the gene ends were 5 bases for V and 3 bases for J; bases not matched to a gene: 7. The CDR3 nucleotides are TGTGCCAGCAGTCTTGGAGCGGGGGGTAAAGAGACCCAGTACTTC. Translated: CASSLGAGGKETQYF.

The V gene is TRBV2, the J gene TRBJ1-5, with D uncertain. The germline CDR1 and CDR2 sequences are SNHLY and FYNNEI. Deletions cut 7 bases from V and 3 bases from J, with 13 bases between. The CDR3 totals 14 residues. In DNA, the CDR3 is TGTGCCAGCAAAGGGCAGACCTACAATCAGCCCCAGCATTTT. Translating gives CASKGQTYNQPQHF.

This clone was detected once. The rearrangement links TRBV5-4 to TRBJ2-3; TRBD2 aligns across 10 bases. CDR1 SGHNT and CDR2 YYREEE come from the germline V gene (reference sequence). CDR3 size: 15 residues. Unmatched junction bases numbered 5, after V lost 3 bases and J lost 4 bases. The CDR3 spells CASSWSLAGADTQYF. DNA of the CDR3: TGTGCCAGCAGCTGGTCCCTAGCGGGAGCAGATACGCAGTATTTT.

V gene TRBV27 combines with J gene TRBJ2-3, with TRBD2 matching over 8 bases. The germline V gene has CDR1 MNHEY and CDR2 SMNVEV (reference sequence). The V segment lost 8 bases and the J segment 3 bases; nucleotides outside the gene matches: 10. The CDR3 has 15 amino acids. The CDR3 DNA reads TGTGCCAGCCTGTTAACTAGCGGACGAACAGATACGCAGTATTTT. Protein sequence: CASLLTSGRTDTQYF.

The genes are TRBV5-8 and TRBJ1-1; the D is unclear. Trimming pared 0 bases from V and 3 bases from J, leaving 9 bases between. Germline CDR1 SGHTS, CDR2 YDEGEE. This CDR3 contains 14 residues. The CDR3 nucleotides are TGTGCCAGCAGCTTGGAAAGAGGGTACACTGAAGCTTTCTTT. Its protein is CASSLERGYTEAFF.

V and J are TRBV28 and TRBJ2-7; TRBD1 agrees at 10 bases. The CDR3 spans 12 residues. V was clipped by 2 bases and J by 12 bases; unmatched bases: 4. Germline CDR1 and CDR2: MDHEN and SYDVKM. CDR3 amino acids: CASSLGQGGPYF. For the CDR3, the DNA is TGTGCCAGCAGTTTAGGACAGGGGGGCCCGTACTTC.

The rearrangement links TRBV4-2 to TRBJ1-3; D remains unclear. CDR3 length: 15 residues. V shed 2 bases and J shed 2 bases, with 10 bases lying between them. Germline V CDR1 and CDR2: LGHNA, YNFKEQ. The CDR3 reads CASSQIFETGNTIYF. The CDR3 DNA reads TGTGCCAGCAGCCAAATCTTCGAAACTGGAAACACCATATATTTT.

V usage is TRBV7-2 and J usage is TRBJ2-7; possibly TRBD1 for D (5 bases). Looked up from germline, CDR1 is SGHTA and CDR2 is FQGNSA. CDR3 length: 13 amino acids. V was clipped by 5 bases and J by 4 bases, with 12 bases between them. The CDR3 loop is CASSTMDTYEQYF. The CDR3 DNA follows: TGTGCCAGCAGCACCATGGACACTTACGAGCAGTACTTC.

The chain joins TRBV29-1 to TRBJ2-2; 10 bases agree with TRBD1. CDR1 SQVTM and CDR2 ANQGSEA come from the germline V gene. The junction had 3 bases not matched to a gene; V was cut back by 5 bases and J by 3 bases. The CDR3 contains 14 residues. CDR3 nucleotide sequence: TGCAGCGTTAAGGGGACAGGGGACACCGGGGAGCTGTTTTTT. Protein product: CSVKGTGDTGELFF.

The chain uses TRBV2 and TRBJ2-7; D uncertain. The CDR3 has 15 residues. The V end was cut by 0 bases, the J end by 1 base, with 10 bases between. In germline, CDR1 is SNHLY, CDR2 FYNNEI. CDR3 nucleotide sequence: TGTGCCAGCAGTGAAGCGCCTGGTCAGTCCTACGAGCAGTACTTC. Its translation is CASSEAPGQSYEQYF.

This rearrangement joins TRBV20-1 to TRBJ1-1; D gene uncertain. V lost 6 bases to trimming and J lost 4 bases, with 9 bases between them. Looked up from germline, CDR1 is DFQATT and CDR2 is SNEGSKA (reference sequence). The length of the CDR3 is 11 residues. CDR3 nucleotides: TGCAGTGCAGACCGTGGCACTGAAGCTTTCTTT. Translated, it gives CSADRGTEAFF.

The genes are TRBV9 and TRBJ1-5; a weak D match, TRBD1 (5 bases). CDR1 and CDR2 (germline): SGDLS, YYNGEE. There are 13 residues in the CDR3. V was clipped by 5 bases and J by 3 bases, with 9 bases between them. The CDR3 nucleotides are TGTGCCAGCAGTGGGGGGACCAATCAGCCCCAGCATTTT. Translating gives CASSGGTNQPQHF.

The chain has TRBV27 and TRBJ2-7; D is ambiguous. The CDR3 totals 16 residues. With 2 bases removed from V and 2 bases from J, the gap between germline ends came to 16 bases. The V gene's germline CDR1 is MNHEY and CDR2 SMNVEV (reference sequence). CDR3 residues: CASSLVVAGAPYEQYF. The CDR3 nucleotides are TGTGCCAGCAGTTTAGTCGTCGCAGGAGCCCCCTACGAGCAGTACTTC.

The chain couples TRBV5-1 to TRBJ2-1; D gene unclear. The CDR3 totals 16 residues. CDR1 and CDR2 (germline): SGHRS, YFSETQ. Trimming took 0 bases from V and 4 from J, leaving 14 bases between them. The CDR3 DNA reads TGCGCCAGCAGCTTGGCCAGCTCAGAGTTATACAATGAGCAGTTCTTC. Its protein product is CASSLASSELYNEQFF.

The genes are TRBV5-1 and TRBJ2-7; D possibly matches TRBD1 or TRBD2 (6 bases each). V was pared by 4 bases and J by 3 bases, with 14 bases between. The germline gives CDR1 SGHRS, CDR2 YFSETQ. CDR3 length: 14 residues. DNA of the CDR3: TGCGCCAGCAGCGAGCAGGGGACTCTCTACGAGCAGTACTTC. Translated, it gives CASSEQGTLYEQYF.